The 15 T cell receptor beta chains reported below all come from one sample, sequenced in a study of PD-1 blockade in mismatch repair-deficient tumors. Clones were read by immunoSEQ multiplex PCR, and TCRdb kept only the in-frame ones, dropping some. Of 100,000 or so clones listed, 65% to 85% are singletons. The source was peripheral blood, collected roughly 35 weeks after starting pembrolizumab. The receptors derive from an adult with mismatch repair-deficient cancer.

This clone was seen only a few times. This chain links TRBV12-2 with TRBJ2-1; the D segment call TRBD2 is taken from the table without a DNA check. TRBV12-2 is shown as a pseudogene. This CDR3 has 15 residues. CDR3 nucleotide sequence: TGTGCAACCCCGCAATGGCGGTTGATTTACAATGAGCAGTTCTTC. It specifies CATPQWRLIYNEQFF.

The rearrangement links TRBV30 to TRBJ2-4; D uncertain. V lost 1 base, J lost 11 bases, and 15 bases lay in between. Germline CDR1 reads GTSNPN; CDR2 reads SVGIG (reference sequence). The CDR3 length is 13 residues. DNA for the CDR3: TGTGCCTGGAGTGAAGGAGCGAGTAGGCTTCAGTACTTC. It is translated as CAWSEGASRLQYF.

The chain uses TRBV14 and TRBJ2-7; 11 bases align to TRBD1. Trimming removed 6 bases from V and 3 bases from J; junction bases left unmatched: 4. Germline V gene lookup returns CDR1 SGHDN and CDR2 FVKESK. The CDR3 is 14 residues long. This CDR3 is CASRGGQGGYEQYF. The CDR3 DNA sequence: TGTGCCAGCAGAGGGGGACAGGGGGGCTACGAGCAGTACTTC.

The genes are TRBV10-3 and TRBJ2-7; 8 nucleotides agree with TRBD2. The CDR3 totals 15 residues. V dropped 3 bases and J dropped 5; count of bases not matched to a gene: 9. The germline gives CDR1 ENHRY, CDR2 SYGVKD. The CDR3: CAISDILAEDNEQYF. CDR3 in DNA: TGTGCCATCAGTGACATACTAGCGGAAGATAACGAGCAGTACTTC.

This chain uses TRBV13 with TRBJ2-5, with TRBD1 identical over 7 bases. Germline trimming cut 5 bases from V and 3 bases from J; bases unmatched to any gene: 6. Germline lookup yields CDR1 PRHDT and CDR2 FYEKMQ (reference sequence). This CDR3 is built from 14 residues. As DNA, the CDR3 is TGTGCCAGCAGCACCCGACAGGGAGAAGAGACCCAGTACTTC. Its protein product is CASSTRQGEETQYF. The full variable domain, in which reference TRBV13 and TRBJ2-5 provide the parts outside the CDR3, is AAGVIQSPRHLIKEKRETATLKCYPIPRHDTVYWYQQGPGQDPQFLISFYEKMQSDKGSIPDRFSAQQFSDYHSELNMSSLELGDSALYFCASSTRQGEETQYFGPGTRLLVL.

This sequence joins TRBV7-2 and TRBJ2-3, with D unclear. The germline V and J ends were trimmed by 3 bases and 6 bases, with 10 bases remaining between them. The CDR3 contains 13 residues. Germline loops: CDR1 SGHTA, CDR2 FQGNSA. This CDR3 is CASSFRVWDTQYF. As DNA, the CDR3 is TGTGCCAGCAGCTTTCGGGTTTGGGATACGCAGTATTTT. The full variable domain, its missing parts supplied by reference TRBV7-2 and TRBJ2-3, is GAGVSQSPSNKVTEKGKDVELRCDPISGHTALYWYRQSLGQGLEFLIYFQGNSAPDKSGLPSDRFSAERTGGSVSTLTIQRTQQEDSAVYLCASSFRVWDTQYFGPGTRLTVL.

This chain connects TRBV6-6 to TRBJ2-7; 8 bases are a match to TRBD1. The junction had 11 bases not matched to a gene; V was cut back by 5 bases and J by 2 bases. Germline V gene lookup returns CDR1 MNHNY and CDR2 SVGAGI (reference sequence). This CDR3 region has 16 residues. CDR3: CASSNQGATYTYEQYF. As DNA, the CDR3 is TGTGCCAGCAGTAACCAGGGGGCGACTTACACCTACGAGCAGTACTTC.

This clone was counted between two and nine times. This sequence joins TRBV5-4 and TRBJ2-2; 8 positions agree with TRBD2. This CDR3 has 15 residues. With 6 bases clipped from V and 5 bases from J, the junction kept 9 bases outside the gene matches. The germline CDR1 and CDR2 sequences are SGHNT and YYREEE (reference sequence). The CDR3 nucleotides read TGTGCCAGCACCCTAGGGGCTAGCGGGACCGGGGAGCTGTTTTTT. Its translation: CASTLGASGTGELFF.

The CDR3 spells CASSRWDYSGTGELFF. In nucleotides, the CDR3 is TGTGCCAGCAGCCGTTGGGACTACTCGGGAACCGGGGAGCTGTTTTTT. The chain recombines TRBV7-9 with TRBJ2-2, with 7 bases identical to TRBD2. J lost 5 bases, V lost 5 bases, and 11 bases had no gene match. The CDR3 loop spans 16 amino acids. Looked up from germline, CDR1 is SEHNR and CDR2 is FQNEAQ (reference sequence).

The chain has TRBV5-4 and TRBJ2-3; D unclear. Germline CDR1 is SGHNT and CDR2 is YYREEE (reference sequence). The CDR3 length is 14 residues. The germline V and J ends were trimmed by 5 bases and 1 base, with 11 bases remaining between them. CDR3 coding DNA: TGTGCCAGCAGACTAAGGGCCGGCACAGATACGCAGTATTTT. Encoded protein: CASRLRAGTDTQYF.

The rearrangement joins TRBV5-6 to TRBJ2-1; D is undetermined. The CDR3 has 12 residues. The V gene lost 2 bases and the J gene lost 9 bases, with 9 bases spanning the gap. Germline CDR1 and CDR2: SGHDT and YYEEEE. The CDR3 region is CASSLSFGEQFF. The DNA of the CDR3 is TGTGCCAGCAGCTTAAGCTTCGGTGAGCAGTTCTTC. The variable domain in full, completed from reference TRBV5-6 and TRBJ2-1, reads DAGVTQSPTHLIKTRGQQVTLRCSPKSGHDTVSWYQQALGQGPQFIFQYYEEEERQRGNFPDRFSGHQFPNYSSELNVNALLLGDSALYLCASSLSFGEQFFGPGTRLTVL.

The rearrangement links TRBV25-1 to TRBJ2-1, with 10 nucleotides matching TRBD2. The CDR3 spans 18 residues. Per germline, CDR1 MGHDK and CDR2 SYGVNS. The V gene end was trimmed by 4 bases and the J gene end by 2 bases; junction bases not matched to a gene: 11. The DNA for the CDR3 is TGTGCCAGCAGTGGGAGGGTTAGCGGGAGGAATCCCTACAATGAGCAGTTCTTC. Translating it yields CASSGRVSGRNPYNEQFF.

There are a few counts of this clone. Other DNA sequences in the sample encode the same CDR3. The CDR3 DNA is TGTGCCAGCAGTTACTCTTCTAGCGGGCCCTACGAGCAGTACTTC. Its protein product is CASSYSSSGPYEQYF. The V gene is TRBV6-5, the J gene TRBJ2-7; 8 bases match TRBD2. V was pared by 0 bases and J by 2 bases, with 3 bases of the junction left unmatched. The germline CDR1 and CDR2 sequences are MNHEY and SVGAGI. The CDR3 has 15 amino acids.

This clone has only one observation. This sequence joins TRBV27 and TRBJ2-3; 10 bases are a match to TRBD1. This CDR3 has 21 residues. The J segment lost 5 bases and the V segment lost 5 bases, leaving 25 bases of the junction unmatched. Germline CDR1 and CDR2: MNHEY and SMNVEV (reference sequence). CDR3 amino acids: CASSTKSDRGRREGPGDTQYF. The CDR3, as DNA: TGTGCCAGCAGTACAAAATCGGACAGGGGGAGAAGGGAGGGCCCAGGAGATACGCAGTATTTT.

The gene calls are TRBV19 and TRBJ2-1; 7 positions match TRBD2. The CDR3 length is 14 residues. The germline V gene has CDR1 LNHDA and CDR2 SQIVND (reference sequence). Trimming removed 5 bases from V and 8 bases from J; junction bases left unmatched: 9. The CDR3 sequence is CASSLLAGADEQFF. The DNA for the CDR3 is TGTGCCAGTAGTCTTCTGGCGGGAGCAGATGAGCAGTTCTTC.